A selection of T cell receptor beta chains follows, all from one sample in a study of cytomegalovirus exposure and HLA in healthy donors. Libraries were prepared by immunoSEQ multiplex PCR; TCRdb keeps only in-frame clonotypes and omits some of them. The data hold tens of thousands of clones, with approximately 80% observed a single time. Sequencing was performed on PBMCs. The receptors were sampled from a woman in her forties in good health and CMV-seropositive. Each CDR3 is given with its conserved first and last residue. A D gene is named only where the DNA matches it firmly. Some rows have no size entry. The others give once, few or many, or a class for an expanded clone.

v_gene: TRBV10-1
d_gene: -
j_gene: TRBJ2-7
abundance: -
CDR3nt: TGCGCCAGCAGTAAGAACAGCTACGAGCAGTACTTC
CDR3aa: CASSKNSYEQYF

v_gene: TRBV11-3
d_gene: -
j_gene: TRBJ2-7
abundance: -
CDR3nt: TGTGCCAGCAGCTTAGTTATTGGGCAGGGAAGCCTTGGAAGCTCCTACGAGCAGTACTTC
CDR3aa: CASSLVIGQGSLGSSYEQYF

v_gene: TRBV15
d_gene: TRBD1
j_gene: TRBJ2-1
abundance: -
CDR3nt: TGTGCCACCAGCAGAGTTAGGACAGGATACAATGAGCAGTTCTTC
CDR3aa: CATSRVRTGYNEQFF

v_gene: TRBV29-1
d_gene: TRBD1
j_gene: TRBJ1-1
abundance: -
CDR3nt: TGCAGCGTTGAAGCATGGAGGGGACAGGGGGCTTCAGAAGCTTTCTTT
CDR3aa: CSVEAWRGQGASEAFF

v_gene: TRBV2
d_gene: TRBD1
j_gene: TRBJ2-3
abundance: -
CDR3nt: TGTGCCAGCAGTAAACAGGGGACCCCTGTCACAGATACGCAGTATTTT
CDR3aa: CASSKQGTPVTDTQYF

v_gene: TRBV28
d_gene: -
j_gene: TRBJ1-1
abundance: -
CDR3nt: TGTGCCAGCAGTTTATCAGGAGGGGACACTGAAGCTTTCTTT
CDR3aa: CASSLSGGDTEAFF

v_gene: TRBV29-1
d_gene: -
j_gene: TRBJ1-2
abundance: -
CDR3nt: TGCAGCGTTGAATTGGGGGGGCTTTATAGCTACACCTTC
CDR3aa: CSVELGGLYSYTF

v_gene: TRBV28
d_gene: -
j_gene: TRBJ1-1
abundance: once
CDR3nt: TGTGCCAGCAGTCCCCCTGGAGGATCAGGGGCCTCGGAAGCTTTCTTT
CDR3aa: CASSPPGGSGASEAFF

v_gene: TRBV27
d_gene: TRBD2
j_gene: TRBJ2-3
abundance: -
CDR3nt: TGTGCCAGCAGTTTAAGGTCTAGCGGGGGAACAGATACGCAGTATTTT
CDR3aa: CASSLRSSGGTDTQYF

v_gene: TRBV4-3
d_gene: TRBD2
j_gene: TRBJ2-3
abundance: -
CDR3nt: TGCGCCAGCAGCCAAGATCGCGGCGGGGGGGCTATCACAGATACGCAGTATTTT
CDR3aa: CASSQDRGGGAITDTQYF

v_gene: TRBV14
d_gene: TRBD2
j_gene: TRBJ2-3
abundance: once
CDR3nt: TGTGCCAGCAGCCAGGGAGGGAGACAGAGCACAGATACGCAGTATTTT
CDR3aa: CASSQGGRQSTDTQYF

v_gene: TRBV27
d_gene: TRBD2
j_gene: TRBJ2-3
abundance: -
CDR3nt: TGTGCCAGCAGACCACTAGCGGGGGGCCCCGCAGATACGCAGTATTTT
CDR3aa: CASRPLAGGPADTQYF

v_gene: TRBV6-6
d_gene: -
j_gene: TRBJ2-3
abundance: -
CDR3nt: TGTGCCAGCAGTCCTCGAGATACGCAGTATTTT
CDR3aa: CASSPRDTQYF

v_gene: TRBV5-4
d_gene: -
j_gene: TRBJ2-3
abundance: -
CDR3nt: TGTGCCAGCAGCACACTAGGAGATACGCAGTATTTT
CDR3aa: CASSTLGDTQYF

v_gene: TRBV10-2
d_gene: -
j_gene: TRBJ2-3
abundance: once
CDR3nt: TGCGCCAGCAGGTATCCCTACGGGGATACGCAGTATTTT
CDR3aa: CASRYPYGDTQYF

v_gene: TRBV9
d_gene: TRBD1
j_gene: TRBJ1-2
abundance: -
CDR3nt: TGTGCCAGCAGCGTAGGGGCAGGGGGCGTCCGGGACTATGGCTACACCTTC
CDR3aa: CASSVGAGGVRDYGYTF

v_gene: TRBV6-1
d_gene: -
j_gene: TRBJ1-2
abundance: -
CDR3nt: TGTGCCAGCAGGCTGGGGGGGGTCTATGGCTACACCTTC
CDR3aa: CASRLGGVYGYTF